The subject of this entry is one TCR beta chain. These data are taken from a study of blood T cell repertoires in COVID-19. Sequencing was performed with immunoSEQ multiplex PCR; in TCRdb, only in-frame clones are kept and a portion is missing. The sample includes under 300,000 clones, around 87% of them seen just once. Germline CDR1 reads MNHEY; CDR2 reads SVGAGI. The CDR3 has 14 residues. V was trimmed by 7 bases and J by 3 bases, leaving 15 bases between them. This chain joins TRBV6-5 and TRBJ1-1, with unresolved D. The source material was peripheral blood. This clonotype was sampled from a man aged 18 to 29 with active or convalescent COVID-19. The CDR3 region has the DNA TGTGCCAGCACCCTACAGAGACACGACACTGAAGCTTTCTTT. Residues: CASTLQRHDTEAFF.